A single sample is the source of the 12 T cell receptor beta chains below, sequenced in a study of CD8 T cells in ankylosing spondylitis. MiXCR, run by TCRdb on the 5' RACE reads, gives a single entry per CDR3 protein. The sample shows 200,000 or so distinct CDR3 sequences, 10% to 15% of them seen only once. The material sequenced was blood, either unsorted or a sorted T cell fraction (not recorded which). The origin of the receptors is a female donor with ankylosing spondylitis or in good health (not recorded which).

This clonotype was recorded many times. The genes are TRBV29-1 and TRBJ1-2; D is unclear. The CDR3 extends over 12 amino acids. V lost 2 bases and J 5 bases, leaving 9 bases between the germline ends. Germline lookup yields CDR1 SQVTM and CDR2 ANQGSEA. The CDR3 region is CSVESRGYGYTF. The CDR3 DNA reads as TGCAGCGTTGAATCTCGTGGGTATGGCTACACCTTC.

The chain joins TRBV7-2 to TRBJ2-3; 7 bases fit TRBD2. Germline V lookup: CDR1 SGHTA, CDR2 FQGNSA. This CDR3 has 14 amino acids. V shed 8 bases, J shed 2 bases, and the junction held 7 bases outside the gene matches. The CDR3 spells CASPVAGATDTQYF. The DNA of the CDR3 is TGTGCCAGCCCGGTAGCGGGTGCCACAGATACGCAGTATTTT. The whole variable domain, filled in from reference TRBV7-2 and TRBJ2-3, reads GAGVSQSPSNKVTEKGKDVELRCDPISGHTALYWYRQSLGQGLEFLIYFQGNSAPDKSGLPSDRFSAERTGGSVSTLTIQRTQQEDSAVYLCASPVAGATDTQYFGPGTRLTVL.

The sample holds a few counts of this clonotype. The chain has TRBV18 and TRBJ1-4, with D unresolved. The length of the CDR3 is 16 residues. The ends were cut back, 3 bases at V and 4 bases at J, with 15 bases in the middle. Germline V gene data show CDR1 as KGHSH and CDR2 as LQKENI. Here the CDR3 DNA reads TGTGCCAGCTCACCCTTCGACGGAATACTTAATGAAAAACTGTTTTTT. Its protein product is CASSPFDGILNEKLFF.

This clonotype appeared many times. The chain has TRBV20-1 and TRBJ2-7; 11 bases align to TRBD2. This CDR3 is built from 14 residues. The V gene's germline CDR1 is DFQATT and CDR2 SNEGSKA (reference sequence). Trimming at V came to 3 bases and at J to 2 bases, leaving 3 bases not matched to a gene. The DNA for the CDR3 is TGCAGTGCTAGGCTAGCGGGAGGCGCCTACGAGCAGTACTTC. The encoded protein is CSARLAGGAYEQYF.

The V and J genes are TRBV20-1 and TRBJ1-6, with D maybe TRBD1 (5 bases). Germline values: CDR1 DFQATT, CDR2 SNEGSKA (reference sequence). The CDR3 loop spans 15 amino acids. V shed 6 bases and J shed 4 bases, with 16 bases lying between them. The CDR3 protein is CSATQGQAYNSPLHF. For the CDR3, the DNA is TGCAGTGCCACCCAGGGCCAAGCGTATAATTCACCCCTCCACTTT.

This chain links TRBV12-5 with TRBJ2-7; a possible D gene is TRBD1 (6 bases). The germline V gene has CDR1 LGHNT and CDR2 FRNRAP. There are 13 residues in the CDR3. V dropped 11 bases and J dropped 5 bases, with 19 bases sitting between them. CDR3 protein: CASSKQGADEQYF. The CDR3 region has the DNA TGTGCTTCCTCCAAACAGGGAGCCGACGAGCAGTACTTC.

This clonotype was observed many times. The chain joins TRBV9 to TRBJ2-1; D is perhaps TRBD1 (7 bases). The CDR3 is made up of 17 amino acids. The V end was cut by 0 bases, the J end by 3 bases, with 16 bases between. Germline V gene sequence: CDR1 SGDLS, CDR2 YYNGEE. The CDR3 is CASSVDKAGGIYNEQFF. In DNA, the CDR3 is TGTGCCAGCAGCGTAGACAAAGCAGGGGGGATCTACAATGAGCAGTTCTTC.

The chain recombines TRBV7-9 with TRBJ2-1, with 11 bases identical to TRBD2. After removal of 5 bases from V and 10 bases from J, the junction contained 7 bases not matched to a gene. The germline V gene encodes CDR1 SEHNR and CDR2 FQNEAQ (reference sequence). This CDR3 has 14 amino acids. CDR3 region: CASSTSGRQGEQFF. DNA for the CDR3: TGTGCCAGCAGCACTAGCGGGAGACAGGGCGAGCAGTTCTTC. The complete variable domain, with remaining parts taken from reference TRBV7-9 and TRBJ2-1, reads DTGVSQNPRHKITKRGQNVTFRCDPISEHNRLYWYRQTLGQGPEFLTYFQNEAQLEKSRLLSDRFSAERPKGSFSTLEIQRTEQGDSAMYLCASSTSGRQGEQFFGPGTRLTVL.

The chain carries TRBV28 and TRBJ2-3; TRBD1 is a possible D gene (7 bases). The CDR3 contains 15 residues. The V and J ends lost 3 bases and 5 bases respectively, with 15 bases between them. CDR1 and CDR2 (germline): MDHEN, SYDVKM. CDR3 nucleotides: TGTGCCAGCAGTTTGGGGTCGCAGGGGGGAGATACGCAGTATTTT. Amino acid sequence: CASSLGSQGGDTQYF. Combining the CDR3 with reference TRBV28 and TRBJ2-3 gives the whole variable domain DVKVTQSSRYLVKRTGEKVFLECVQDMDHENMFWYRQDPGLGLRLIYFSYDVKMKEKGDIPEGYSVSREKKERFSLILESASTNQTSMYLCASSLGSQGGDTQYFGPGTRLTVL.

This clonotype came up many times. V gene TRBV5-1 combines with J gene TRBJ2-1; 11 bases align to TRBD1. The germline gives CDR1 SGHRS, CDR2 YFSETQ. V shed 6 bases, J shed 6 bases, and the junction held 5 bases outside the gene matches. The CDR3 totals 14 residues. This chain's CDR3 is CASIFGTGGNEQFF. CDR3 in DNA: TGCGCCAGCATCTTCGGGACAGGGGGCAATGAGCAGTTCTTC.

There are many counts of this clonotype. The chain employs TRBV4-1 and TRBJ1-5; no clear D gene. Germline CDR1 reads MGHRA; CDR2 reads YSYEKL. Trimming took off 0 bases at V and 3 bases at J, with 21 bases between the two ends. The CDR3 runs to 19 residues. DNA of the CDR3: TGCGCCAGCAGCCAAGATAGTTGGGTCAGCGCTTTTCCCAATCAGCCCCAGCATTTT. This sequence encodes CASSQDSWVSAFPNQPQHF.

The table lists this clonotype with a few counts. The rearrangement links TRBV6-5 to TRBJ2-4; 11 bases fit TRBD2. Germline V CDR1 and CDR2: MNHEY, SVGAGI. CDR3 size: 16 residues. V lost 2 bases to trimming and J lost 9 bases; unmatched junction nucleotides: 9. The CDR3 here is CASSYILAGGPVIQYF. CDR3 bases: TGTGCCAGCAGTTACATTTTAGCGGGAGGGCCGGTCATTCAGTACTTC.